The source of this TCR beta chain is a study of beta chain features in type 1 diabetes. Study results and limitations: Shortening that was moderate but significant affected the TCRB CDR3s of Type 1 diabetes patients in all four CD4+ subsets.

V lost 2 bases and J 2 bases, leaving 10 bases between the germline ends. This CDR3 comprises 14 residues. Germline CDR1 and CDR2: MNHNS and SASEGT. Averaging about 116 mL, one heparinised blood draw came from each individual donor. CD45RO/CCR7/CD25/CD127/CD95/CD27 separated CD4+ naive, central memory, regulatory and stem cell-like memory cells by sorting. The authors reverse transcribed all of the isolated RNA, so sequencing captured expressed TCRB transcripts. Assay used: immunoSEQ multiplex PCR; TCRdb lists only in-frame clones, some missing. The data show 38,000 or so clones, 64% seen once. Comment on this clone: Its target is unknown.

Sequenced: Tregs from blood. V gene TRBV6-1 combines with J gene TRBJ2-7; D is ambiguous. The receptor was isolated from a woman under 40 in good health. The CDR3 is CASSERSSTYEQYF. The CDR3 coding sequence is TGTGCCAGCAGTGAAAGGAGCAGTACCTACGAGCAGTACTTC.